This TCR beta chain appears in the sequencing data of a study of T-cell reconstitution after alpha-beta-depleted transplantation in children. Notes on the study in general: Once a year had passed after transplant, T-cell counts and diversity came mostly from newly produced T cells.

This clonotype was detected ten times or more. What it binds is unknown. This CDR3 contains 15 residues. Germline CDR1 reads LNHNV; CDR2 reads YYDKDF (reference sequence). V shed 0 bases, J shed 8 bases, and the junction held 7 bases outside the gene matches. Unique molecular identifiers were incorporated during preparation of the TCRbeta library. One entry per CDR3 protein, called by TCRdb with MiXCR from the PCR reads. Among 200,000 to 250,000 distinct CDR3 sequences listed, roughly 9.1% were seen once. J is TRBJ2-3 and V is TRBV15; 8 bases are shared with TRBD2. The sequencing here drew on PBMCs, mostly from graft donor cells, taken 360 days after TCRalphabeta/CD19-depleted stem cell transplant. The source is a male patient aged 2 to 10 who had a stem cell transplant for acute myeloid leukemia, so the T cells may come from the graft donor. CDR3 protein: CATSRDPSGSGTQYF. In DNA, the CDR3 is TGTGCCACCAGCAGAGATCCCAGCGGGAGCGGTACGCAGTATTTT.